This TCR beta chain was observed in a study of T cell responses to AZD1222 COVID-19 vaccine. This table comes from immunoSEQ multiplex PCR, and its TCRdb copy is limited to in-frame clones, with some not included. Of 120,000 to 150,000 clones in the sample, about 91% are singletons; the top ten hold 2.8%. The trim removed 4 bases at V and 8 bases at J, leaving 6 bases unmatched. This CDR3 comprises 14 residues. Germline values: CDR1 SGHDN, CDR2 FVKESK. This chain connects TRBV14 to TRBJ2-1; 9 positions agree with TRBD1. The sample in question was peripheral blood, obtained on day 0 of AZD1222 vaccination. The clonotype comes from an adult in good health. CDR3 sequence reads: CASSLGQGGYEQFF. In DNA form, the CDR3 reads TGTGCCAGCAGCCTGGGACAGGGAGGCTATGAGCAGTTCTTC. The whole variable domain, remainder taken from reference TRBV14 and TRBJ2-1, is EAGVTQFPSHSVIEKGQTVTLRCDPISGHDNLYWYRRVMGKEIKFLLHFVKESKQDESGMPNNRFLAERTGGTYSTLKVQPAELEDSGVYFCASSLGQGGYEQFFGPGTRLTVL.